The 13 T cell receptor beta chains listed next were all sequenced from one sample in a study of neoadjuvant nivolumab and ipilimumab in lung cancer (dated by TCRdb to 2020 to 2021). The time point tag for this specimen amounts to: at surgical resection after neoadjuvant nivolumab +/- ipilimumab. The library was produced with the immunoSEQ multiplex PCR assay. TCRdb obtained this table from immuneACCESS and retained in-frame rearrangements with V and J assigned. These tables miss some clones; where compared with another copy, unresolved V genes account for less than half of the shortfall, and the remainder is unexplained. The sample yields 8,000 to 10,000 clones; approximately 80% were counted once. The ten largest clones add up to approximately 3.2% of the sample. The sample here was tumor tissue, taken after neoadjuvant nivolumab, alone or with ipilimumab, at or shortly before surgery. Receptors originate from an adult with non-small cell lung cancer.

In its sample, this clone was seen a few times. CDR3 amino acids: CASMLIYGTDTQYF. CDR3 DNA: TGTGCCAGCATGCTGATTTACGGTACAGATACGCAGTATTTT. The chain employs TRBV27 and TRBJ2-3; D not resolved. The CDR3 has 14 residues. With 7 bases removed from V and 3 bases from J, the gap between germline ends came to 14 bases. Germline values: CDR1 MNHEY, CDR2 SMNVEV (reference sequence).

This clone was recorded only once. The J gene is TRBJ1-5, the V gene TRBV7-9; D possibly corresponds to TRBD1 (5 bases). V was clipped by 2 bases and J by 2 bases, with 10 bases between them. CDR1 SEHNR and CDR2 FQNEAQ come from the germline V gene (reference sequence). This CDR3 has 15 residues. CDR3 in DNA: TGTGCCAGCAGCTTATCCGGGGGAGGCAATCAGCCCCAGCATTTT. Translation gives CASSLSGGGNQPQHF.

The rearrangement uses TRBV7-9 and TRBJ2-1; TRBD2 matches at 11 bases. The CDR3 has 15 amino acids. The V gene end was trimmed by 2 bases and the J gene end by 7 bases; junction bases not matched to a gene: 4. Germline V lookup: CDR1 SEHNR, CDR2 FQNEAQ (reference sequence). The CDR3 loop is CASSLRASGRNEQFF. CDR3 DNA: TGTGCCAGCAGCTTAAGGGCTAGCGGGAGGAATGAGCAGTTCTTC.

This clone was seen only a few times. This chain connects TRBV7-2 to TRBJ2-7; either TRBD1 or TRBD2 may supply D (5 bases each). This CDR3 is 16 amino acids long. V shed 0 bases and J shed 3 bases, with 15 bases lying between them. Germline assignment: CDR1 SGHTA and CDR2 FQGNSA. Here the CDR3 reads CASSLALWDGIYEQYF. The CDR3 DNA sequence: TGTGCCAGCAGCTTAGCGCTCTGGGACGGGATCTACGAGCAGTACTTC.

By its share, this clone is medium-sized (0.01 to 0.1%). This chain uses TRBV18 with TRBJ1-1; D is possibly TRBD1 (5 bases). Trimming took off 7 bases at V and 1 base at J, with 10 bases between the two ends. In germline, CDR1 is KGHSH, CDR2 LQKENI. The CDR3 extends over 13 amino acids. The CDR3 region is CASFTGGNTEAFF. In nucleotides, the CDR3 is TGTGCCAGCTTCACCGGGGGGAACACTGAAGCTTTCTTT.

The CDR3 bases are TGTGCCAGCAGCGAAACAGGGGAACTTAACTATGGCTACACCTTC. Its translation is CASSETGELNYGYTF. The chain links TRBV11-1 to TRBJ1-2; 7 nucleotides line up with TRBD1. V was clipped by 5 bases and J by 1 base; unmatched bases: 7. CDR1 and CDR2 (germline): SGHAT, FQDESV (reference sequence). CDR3 length: 15 amino acids. The entire variable domain, with the rest obtained from reference TRBV11-1 and TRBJ1-2, is as follows: EAEVAQSPRYKITEKSQAVAFWCDPISGHATLYWYRQILGQGPELLVQFQDESVVDDSQLPKDRFSAERLKGVDSTLKIQPAELGDSAMYLCASSETGELNYGYTFGSGTRLTVV.

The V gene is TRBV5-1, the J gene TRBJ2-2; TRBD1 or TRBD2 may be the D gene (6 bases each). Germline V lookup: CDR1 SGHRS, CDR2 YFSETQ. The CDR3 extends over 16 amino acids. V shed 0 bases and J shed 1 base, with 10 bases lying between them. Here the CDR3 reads CASSLAGAENTGELFF. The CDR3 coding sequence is TGCGCCAGCAGCTTGGCGGGGGCGGAGAACACCGGGGAGCTGTTTTTT. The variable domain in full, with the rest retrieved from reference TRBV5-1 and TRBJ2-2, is KAGVTQTPRYLIKTRGQQVTLSCSPISGHRSVSWYQQTPGQGLQFLFEYFSETQRNKGNFPGRFSGRQFSNSRSEMNVSTLELGDSALYLCASSLAGAENTGELFFGEGSRLTVL.

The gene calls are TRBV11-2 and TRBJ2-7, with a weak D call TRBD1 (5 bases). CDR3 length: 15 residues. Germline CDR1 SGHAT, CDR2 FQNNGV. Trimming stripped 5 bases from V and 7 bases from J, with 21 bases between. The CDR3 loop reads CASSPRSVQGLEQYF. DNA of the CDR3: TGTGCCAGCAGCCCAAGATCGGTTCAGGGTTTAGAGCAGTACTTC.

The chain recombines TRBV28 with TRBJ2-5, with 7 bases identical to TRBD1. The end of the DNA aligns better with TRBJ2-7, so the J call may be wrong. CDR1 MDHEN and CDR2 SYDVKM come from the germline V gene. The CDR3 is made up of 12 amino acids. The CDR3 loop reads CASSPYRGEQYF. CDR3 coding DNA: TGTGCCAGCAGTCCGTACAGGGGCGAGCAGTACTTC.

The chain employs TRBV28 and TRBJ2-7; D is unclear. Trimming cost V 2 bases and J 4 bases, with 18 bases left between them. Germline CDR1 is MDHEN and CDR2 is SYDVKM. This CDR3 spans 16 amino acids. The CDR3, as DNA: TGTGCCAGCAGTTTAAACTCCATCATGCCCCAATACGAGCAGTACTTC. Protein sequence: CASSLNSIMPQYEQYF.

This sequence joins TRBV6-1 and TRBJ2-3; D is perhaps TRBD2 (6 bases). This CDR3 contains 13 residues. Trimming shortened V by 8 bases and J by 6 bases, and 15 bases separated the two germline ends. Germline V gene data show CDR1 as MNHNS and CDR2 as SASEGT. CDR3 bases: TGTGCCAGCGGGGGACTCCTCTCCGATACGCAGTATTTT. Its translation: CASGGLLSDTQYF.

CDR3 amino acids: CASSFSEESYEQYF. DNA for the CDR3: TGTGCCAGCAGCTTTAGCGAAGAATCCTACGAGCAGTACTTC. V is TRBV7-9 and J is TRBJ2-7, with a possible D match to TRBD2 (5 bases). Trimming stripped 3 bases from V and 1 base from J, with 10 bases between. Germline CDR1 SEHNR, CDR2 FQNEAQ (reference sequence). The CDR3 has 14 residues. Supplemented by reference TRBV7-9 and TRBJ2-7, the full variable domain reads DTGVSQNPRHKITKRGQNVTFRCDPISEHNRLYWYRQTLGQGPEFLTYFQNEAQLEKSRLLSDRFSAERPKGSFSTLEIQRTEQGDSAMYLCASSFSEESYEQYFGPGTRLTVT.

The CDR3 reads CASRTSGSSGEQFF. CDR3 DNA: TGTGCCAGCAGGACTAGCGGGAGCTCGGGTGAGCAGTTCTTC. The rearrangement uses TRBV6-5 and TRBJ2-1; 12 nucleotides match TRBD2. V was pared by 6 bases and J by 9 bases, with 6 bases of the junction left unmatched. There are 14 residues in the CDR3. The V gene's germline CDR1 is MNHEY and CDR2 SVGAGI.